This T cell receptor (beta chain) was retrieved from a study of neurological immune-mediated disorders. Study-level results: No sharing of CDR3 amino acid sequences was observed among expanded clones across subjects, suggesting private repertoires in all groups.

The authors produced cDNA by 5'RACE using 10-nucleotide random UMIs. TCRdb called the 5' RACE reads again in MiXCR, with one record for every CDR3 protein. The sample consists of 32,000 or so distinct CDR3 sequences, about 12% of them appearing once. It was blood bank volunteers in Maryland, USA who made up the healthy controls. The unsorted libraries were prepared from 2 million PBMCs (stored at -80 C). CDR3 length: 14 residues. CDR1 is ENHRY and CDR2 is SYGVKD in the germline V gene. The V end lost 4 bases, the J end lost 5 bases, and 13 bases lay between the germline ends. In its sample, this clonotype was seen many times. Its matching antigen is unknown.

The receptor was derived from a woman aged 60-75 years in good health. Sample: PBMCs. The chain carries TRBV10-3 and TRBJ2-3; TRBD1 or TRBD2 may be the D gene (5 bases each). The CDR3 region is CAISVEGSKDTQYF. The CDR3 DNA follows: TGTGCCATCAGTGTTGAGGGGTCAAAAGATACGCAGTATTTT.